The 3 T cell receptor beta chains listed next were all sequenced from one sample in a study of CD8 T cells in ankylosing spondylitis. Via MiXCR, TCRdb re-called the 5' RACE reads, giving one row per CDR3 protein. The sample includes approximately 260,000 distinct CDR3 sequences, less than 10% of them seen just once. Sequencing used blood, either unsorted or a sorted T cell fraction (not recorded which). The receptors shown here come from a male donor with ankylosing spondylitis or in good health (not recorded which).

This clonotype was counted a few times. The chain carries TRBV7-8 and TRBJ1-2, with 9 bases fitting TRBD1. J gave up 4 bases and V 4 bases, and 10 bases lay outside the gene matches. This CDR3 spans 16 amino acids. CDR1 is SGHVS and CDR2 is FQNEAQ in the germline V gene. The CDR3: CASSSGSGTGFYGYTF. DNA of the CDR3: TGTGCCAGCAGCTCCGGATCCGGGACAGGGTTCTATGGCTACACCTTC.

This clonotype was seen at least ten times. The chain links TRBV7-9 to TRBJ1-6; 7 bases fit TRBD1. V lost 5 bases, J lost 8 bases, and 6 bases stayed unmatched. The CDR3 is made up of 14 amino acids. CDR1 is SEHNR, CDR2 FQNEAQ, per germline (reference sequence). The CDR3 sequence: CASSTGTAHSPLHF. CDR3 nucleotides: TGTGCCAGCAGCACAGGGACAGCCCATTCACCCCTCCACTTT.

The J gene is TRBJ2-3, the V gene TRBV4-2; the D gene is possibly TRBD2 (6 bases). Germline values: CDR1 LGHNA, CDR2 YNFKEQ. V gave up 1 base and J gave up 4 bases, with 12 bases separating them. This CDR3 has 15 residues. The chain's CDR3 is CASSQVEGAADTQYF. The DNA of the CDR3 is TGTGCCAGCAGCCAAGTGGAGGGAGCAGCAGATACGCAGTATTTT.